What follows are 8 T cell receptor beta chains derived from one specimen sequenced in a study of cytomegalovirus exposure and HLA in healthy donors. The PCR had 60 Vbeta and 13 Jbeta primers. TCRdb's copy holds only in-frame clones and misses some; the assay was immunoSEQ multiplex PCR. Of about 190,000 clones detected, around 83% appear once; the ten largest clones hold more than 1.5%. Material: PBMCs. The receptors originated from a man between 35 and 55 years old in good health and CMV-seropositive.

The V and J genes are TRBV27 and TRBJ2-5, with 12 positions matching TRBD2. CDR3 size: 14 residues. The J segment lost 5 bases and the V segment lost 8 bases, leaving 6 bases of the junction unmatched. Germline-derived CDR1 and CDR2 are MNHEY and SMNVEV (reference sequence). CDR3 coding DNA: TGTGCCAGCGGGGGACTAGCGGGTGGGGAGACCCAGTACTTC. This sequence encodes CASGGLAGGETQYF.

For this clone: One end of the junction is discordant with germline, which a read error may explain. This chain links TRBV7-9 with TRBJ1-2; no clear D gene. In germline, CDR1 is SEHNR, CDR2 FQNEAQ (reference sequence). CDR3 length: 15 residues. CDR3 sequence: CSSSLAPGSTYGYTF. The CDR3 bases are TGTTCCAGCAGCTTAGCTCCGGGGTCAACGTATGGCTACACCTTC. Based on the CDR3 plus reference TRBV7-9 and TRBJ1-2, the full variable domain is DTGVSQNPRHKITKRGQNVTFRCDPISEHNRLYWYRQTLGQGPEFLTYFQNEAQLEKSRLLSDRFSAERPKGSFSTLEIQRTEQGDSAMYLCSSSLAPGSTYGYTFGSGTRLTVV.

This clone was detected once. The V gene is TRBV7-9, the J gene TRBJ2-5, with D possibly being TRBD2 (6 bases). The DNA matches TRBJ2-7 better at its end, which makes the J call doubtful. Germline CDR1 SEHNR, CDR2 FQNEAQ (reference sequence). There are 14 residues in the CDR3. CDR3 DNA: TGTGCCAGCAGCTTATCTCGGCGGGAAGACGAGCAGTACTTC. Translation gives CASSLSRREDEQYF.

V gene TRBV4-3 combines with J gene TRBJ1-2; 9 nucleotides align to TRBD1. The length of the CDR3 is 15 residues. The V and J ends lost 1 base and 4 bases, in that order; junction bases with no gene match: 4. Looked up from germline, CDR1 is LGHNA and CDR2 is YSLEER. CDR3 in DNA: TGCGCCAGCAGCCAAGTTGGGGGACAGGGCTATGGCTACACCTTC. Its translation is CASSQVGGQGYGYTF.

The chain is built from TRBV7-9 and TRBJ2-7; 9 bases are a match to TRBD1. The length of the CDR3 is 13 residues. J lost 7 bases, V lost 5 bases, and 6 bases had no gene match. Germline-derived CDR1 and CDR2 are SEHNR and FQNEAQ (reference sequence). In DNA, the CDR3 is TGTGCCAGCAGCGGACAGGGGACAGGAGAGCAGTACTTC. Encoded protein: CASSGQGTGEQYF.

V gene TRBV19 combines with J gene TRBJ2-3; 9 positions match TRBD2. Trimming removed 1 base from V and 4 bases from J; junction bases left unmatched: 6. This CDR3 region has 16 residues. Germline-derived CDR1 and CDR2 are LNHDA and SQIVND (reference sequence). CDR3 residues: CASSIGRASGADTQYF. CDR3 DNA sequence: TGTGCCAGTAGTATAGGTAGGGCTAGCGGGGCAGATACGCAGTATTTT.

The chain has TRBV9 and TRBJ2-3; TRBD2 matches at 12 bases. Germline-derived CDR1 and CDR2 are SGDLS and YYNGEE. This CDR3 is 15 amino acids long. V dropped 3 bases and J dropped 8; count of bases not matched to a gene: 7. For the CDR3, the DNA is TGTGCCAGCAGCGAGGGACTAGCGGGTTTGGGTACGCAGTATTTT. Its protein product is CASSEGLAGLGTQYF.

This chain connects TRBV5-1 to TRBJ1-1, with D tentatively TRBD1 (5 bases). CDR3 size: 15 residues. CDR1 is SGHRS and CDR2 is YFSETQ in the germline V gene. The V end was cut by 4 bases, the J end by 0 bases, with 13 bases between. The CDR3 is CASSGGDGMNTEAFF. For the CDR3, the DNA is TGCGCCAGCAGCGGAGGGGACGGGATGAACACTGAAGCTTTCTTT.